This T cell receptor beta chain was obtained from a study of regulatory T cells in long-lasting Graves disease. Study-level points and caveats: Comparison showed that persistent patients shared more public clonotypes (about 2,700) than new patients (966).

Arm-PCR of CDR3 regions and iRepertoire HTBI primers were the basis on which TCR beta libraries were built. Each CDR3 protein gets one entry after TCRdb re-called the multiplex PCR reads with MiXCR. This table has 400,000 to 500,000 distinct CDR3 sequences, about 17% appearing once. For this clonotype: No antigen is known for it.

The time point here: newly diagnosed GD, antithyroid drugs for less than 3 months. Researchers made the TCR library from RNA that was extracted from PBMCs. The same data also went into a second study, on T cells in Graves' hyperthyroidism and ophthalmopathy. That paper adds: Subjects aged 18 to 65 presented with newly diagnosed hyperthyroidism of less than 2 months' duration.

Sample: peripheral blood mononuclear cells (PBMCs), taken at new diagnosis, from a patient treated with antithyroid drugs. The origin of this receptor is a woman under 30 with Graves disease.

Here the CDR3 DNA reads TGTGCCAGCAGCCAAGAGTCGATCGGGGCTGAGCAGTTCTTC. This codes for CASSQESIGAEQFF. The chain joins TRBV4-2 to TRBJ2-1, with D tentatively TRBD1 or TRBD2 (5 bases each). This CDR3 has 14 amino acids. The germline CDR1 and CDR2 sequences are LGHNA and YNFKEQ. Trimming stripped 0 bases from V and 9 bases from J, with 12 bases between.